These 28 T cell receptor beta chains originate from one sample sequenced in a study of spatial heterogeneity in lung cancer. TCRdb reanalysed the 5' RACE reads using MiXCR and keeps one entry per CDR3 protein. Among some 29,000 distinct CDR3 sequences listed, more than 8% were seen once. Documented time point: sample taken at primary tumor resection. Extraction of whole RNA from tumor, nontumor lung or frozen PBMC preceded unsorted sequencing. The sample was PBMCs, taken at surgery. The receptor source for this set is a female donor with early-stage non-small cell lung cancer.

Many counts were recorded for this clonotype. The rearrangement uses TRBV7-7 and TRBJ2-1; D is unclear. CDR3 size: 13 residues. CDR1 is SSHAT, CDR2 FNYEAQ, per germline (reference sequence). Trimming shortened V by 5 bases and J by 5 bases, and 10 bases separated the two germline ends. CDR3 amino acids: CASSALSHNEQFF. CDR3 in DNA: TGTGCCAGCAGCGCCCTCTCGCACAATGAGCAGTTCTTC.

In its sample, this clonotype was seen many times. The chain employs TRBV2 and TRBJ2-2, with a possible D match to TRBD1 (5 bases). The CDR3 contains 16 residues. Germline V gene data show CDR1 as SNHLY and CDR2 as FYNNEI. V gave up 2 bases and J gave up 4 bases, with 14 bases separating them. In nucleotides, the CDR3 is TGTGCCAGCAGTGAATCGGCAGGGTCGGTCACCGGGGAGCTGTTTTTT. Its translation is CASSESAGSVTGELFF. The full variable domain, its missing parts supplied by reference TRBV2 and TRBJ2-2, is EPEVTQTPSHQVTQMGQEVILRCVPISNHLYFYWYRQILGQKVEFLVSFYNNEISEKSEIFDDQFSVERPDGSNFTLKIRSTKLEDSAMYFCASSESAGSVTGELFFGEGSRLTVL.

This clonotype was detected many times. V is TRBV29-1 and J is TRBJ2-1; 7 bases fit TRBD2. The CDR3 has 19 amino acids. Per the germline V gene, CDR1 is SQVTM and CDR2 is ANQGSEA. V was pared by 4 bases and J by 0 bases, with 18 bases of the junction left unmatched. This chain's CDR3 is CSVVGGTITTTRSYNEQFF. DNA of the CDR3: TGCAGCGTTGTTGGGGGGACTATCACGACAACCCGCTCCTACAATGAGCAGTTCTTC.

This clonotype was counted ten times or more. The chain employs TRBV15 and TRBJ2-1, with TRBD2 identical over 14 bases. There are 16 residues in the CDR3. Losses at the gene ends were 2 bases for V and 8 bases for J; bases not matched to a gene: 5. Per germline, CDR1 LNHNV and CDR2 YYDKDF (reference sequence). CDR3 in amino acids: CATSRRPGLAGDEQFF. The CDR3 DNA reads TGTGCCACCAGCAGACGACCGGGACTAGCGGGAGATGAGCAGTTCTTC.

This clonotype was picked up many times. The chain employs TRBV28 and TRBJ2-1; tentatively, D is TRBD1 (6 bases). The CDR3 loop spans 16 amino acids. Germline V CDR1 and CDR2: MDHEN, SYDVKM. Trimming left V 5 bases short and J 5 bases short, with 19 bases between. The CDR3 region is CASSGAGAQVNNEQFF. In DNA form, the CDR3 reads TGTGCCAGCAGTGGCGCAGGGGCTCAGGTTAACAATGAGCAGTTCTTC.

This clonotype was found many times. This chain links TRBV18 with TRBJ2-5; maybe TRBD2 (5 bases). Per germline, CDR1 KGHSH and CDR2 LQKENI. The CDR3 length is 13 residues. V was clipped by 5 bases and J by 2 bases, with 9 bases between them. The CDR3 bases are TGTGCCAGCTCAAGCGGACTGCAAGAGACCCAGTACTTC. Protein sequence: CASSSGLQETQYF.

This clonotype was detected ten times or more. The rearrangement joins TRBV10-3 to TRBJ1-6; D is undetermined. Germline V gene data show CDR1 as ENHRY and CDR2 as SYGVKD. Between the trimmed V and J ends, which lost 3 bases and 11 bases, there was a span of 17 bases. The CDR3 contains 15 residues. The DNA of the CDR3 is TGTGCCATCAGTGAAAACCGGGCTGTGGAGGCACCCCTCCACTTT. Its protein is CAISENRAVEAPLHF.

The gene calls are TRBV7-8 and TRBJ2-7; maybe TRBD2 (6 bases). The CDR3 spans 12 residues. CDR1 is SGHVS and CDR2 is FQNEAQ in the germline V gene. The ends were cut back, 3 bases at V and 4 bases at J, with 7 bases in the middle. This CDR3 reads CASSLRGYEQYF. In nucleotides, the CDR3 is TGTGCCAGCAGCTTGCGGGGATACGAGCAGTACTTC.

This clonotype was counted a few times. This chain joins TRBV7-9 and TRBJ2-1; D gene ambiguous. The V gene lost 2 bases and the J gene lost 0 bases, with 8 bases spanning the gap. The CDR3 spans 15 residues. Germline V gene sequence: CDR1 SEHNR, CDR2 FQNEAQ (reference sequence). CDR3 bases: TGTGCCAGCAGCTTACTTCACAGCTCCTACAATGAGCAGTTCTTC. Encoded protein: CASSLLHSSYNEQFF.

In this sample, this clonotype turned up many times. The chain recombines TRBV6-2 or TRBV6-3 with TRBJ2-1, with unresolved D. V dropped 5 bases and J dropped 6 bases, with 11 bases sitting between them. Germline V gives CDR1 MNHEY, CDR2 SVGEGT. The CDR3 length is 13 residues. CDR3 residues: CASSNPALNEQFF. The CDR3 DNA follows: TGTGCCAGCAGTAACCCGGCTCTCAATGAGCAGTTCTTC.

In this sample, this clonotype turned up many times. The chain is built from TRBV7-2 and TRBJ2-2, with D unresolved. The V gene's germline CDR1 is SGHTA and CDR2 FQGNSA. V shed 1 base and J shed 1 base, with 7 bases lying between them. The CDR3 loop spans 15 amino acids. CDR3 protein: CASSLDGWNTGELFF. DNA of the CDR3: TGTGCCAGCAGCTTAGACGGCTGGAACACCGGGGAGCTGTTTTTT. The full variable domain, completed using reference TRBV7-2 and TRBJ2-2, is GAGVSQSPSNKVTEKGKDVELRCDPISGHTALYWYRQSLGQGLEFLIYFQGNSAPDKSGLPSDRFSAERTGGSVSTLTIQRTQQEDSAVYLCASSLDGWNTGELFFGEGSRLTVL.

Many counts were recorded for this clonotype. The genes are TRBV29-1 and TRBJ1-2, with D uncertain. The CDR3 runs 11 residues. V shed 7 bases and J shed 5 bases, with 11 bases lying between them. In germline, CDR1 is SQVTM, CDR2 ANQGSEA. The CDR3 sequence: CSGVGHYGYTF. For the CDR3, the DNA is TGCAGCGGTGTGGGTCATTATGGCTACACCTTC.

This clonotype was seen repeatedly, ten times or more. The V and J genes are TRBV7-8 and TRBJ2-1, with no clear D. The CDR3 spans 13 residues. Germline V gene lookup returns CDR1 SGHVS and CDR2 FQNEAQ. The V and J ends lost 2 bases and 6 bases respectively, with 8 bases between them. CDR3 coding DNA: TGTGCCAGCAGCTTATTGGCAACCAATGAGCAGTTCTTC. This codes for CASSLLATNEQFF.

Many counts were recorded for this clonotype. In DNA form, the CDR3 reads TGTGCCAGCAGGCAAAACAGGGGTGCGAATAGCAATCAGCCCCAGCATTTT. This sequence encodes CASRQNRGANSNQPQHF. The chain uses TRBV28 and TRBJ1-5; 7 positions match TRBD1. CDR3 size: 17 residues. Per the germline V gene, CDR1 is MDHEN and CDR2 is SYDVKM. Trimming removed 6 bases from V and 0 bases from J; junction bases left unmatched: 11.

In this sample, this clonotype turned up many times. The gene calls are TRBV12-3 or TRBV12-4 and TRBJ1-1, with D possibly being TRBD1 (6 bases). Trimming removed 10 bases from V and 1 base from J, with 19 bases in between. CDR3 length equals 15 residues. CDR3 DNA: TGTGCCACCCACAGGCGGACAGAGAAGAACACTGAAGCTTTCTTT. It codes for CATHRRTEKNTEAFF.

This clonotype has a count of ten or more. The rearrangement joins TRBV19 to TRBJ2-1, with TRBD2 as a possible D gene (5 bases). Trimming removed 5 bases from V and 5 bases from J, with 16 bases in between. From germline, CDR1 is LNHDA and CDR2 SQIVND (reference sequence). This CDR3 spans 15 amino acids. CDR3 region: CASSSGMRQNNEQFF. CDR3 sequence (DNA): TGTGCCAGTAGTTCCGGGATGAGGCAGAACAATGAGCAGTTCTTC.

This clonotype was picked up many times. V gene TRBV23-1 combines with J gene TRBJ2-5; D is possibly TRBD1 (6 bases). TRBV23-1 counts as an open reading frame of uncertain function. The CDR3 is 18 amino acids. Trimming removed 0 bases from V and 1 base from J, with 18 bases in between. For the CDR3, the DNA is TGCGCCAGCAGTCAATCCCCCGGGACAACCACCACCCAAGAGACCCAGTACTTC. Its translation is CASSQSPGTTTTQETQYF.

Many counts were recorded for this clonotype. The rearrangement links TRBV7-9 to TRBJ2-3; 7 bases are a match to TRBD2. Trimming took 1 base from V and 2 from J; bases not matched to a gene: 6. The germline gives CDR1 SEHNR, CDR2 FQNEAQ (reference sequence). This CDR3 is 16 amino acids long. CDR3 amino acids: CASSLGDYGVTDTQYF. CDR3 nucleotides: TGTGCCAGCAGCTTAGGGGACTACGGTGTCACAGATACGCAGTATTTT.

In its sample, this clonotype was seen many times. The chain joins TRBV7-9 to TRBJ2-1, with 12 bases that match TRBD2. The CDR3 sequence is 19 residues long. CDR1 and CDR2 (germline): SEHNR, FQNEAQ (reference sequence). With 1 base clipped from V and 6 bases from J, the junction kept 13 bases outside the gene matches. Here the CDR3 DNA reads TGTGCCAGCAGCTTAGGGTCTGTCACTAGCGGGAGGACCTTCAATGAGCAGTTCTTC. Translation gives CASSLGSVTSGRTFNEQFF.

There are many counts of this clonotype. V usage is TRBV7-9 and J usage is TRBJ1-1; 9 bases fit TRBD1. The germline V gene encodes CDR1 SEHNR and CDR2 FQNEAQ (reference sequence). The CDR3 spans 15 residues. The J segment lost 2 bases and the V segment lost 0 bases, leaving 1 base of the junction unmatched. The CDR3 region has the DNA TGTGCCAGCAGCTTAGCGGACAGGGGCAACACTGAAGCTTTCTTT. Protein sequence: CASSLADRGNTEAFF.

This clonotype was observed at least ten times. The junction differs from germline at one of its ends, possibly a read error. The chain is built from TRBV18 and TRBJ2-1, with D uncertain. This CDR3 has 12 residues. The germline CDR1 and CDR2 sequences are KGHSH and LQKENI. The CDR3 loop reads CASSPLDGEQFF. The CDR3 region has the DNA TGTGCCAGCTCGCCACTTGACGGTGAGCAGTTCTTC.

The chain links TRBV7-6 to TRBJ2-2; tentatively, D is TRBD1 (6 bases). CDR1 and CDR2 from the germline V gene are SGHVS and FNYEAQ. The CDR3 has 15 residues. V lost 4 bases and J lost 6, with 15 bases in between. CDR3 bases: TGTGCCAGCAGCTCCTTATACAGGGTGCCCGGGGAGCTGTTTTTT. This encodes CASSSLYRVPGELFF. The whole variable domain, filled in from reference TRBV7-6 and TRBJ2-2, reads GAGVSQSPRYKVTKRGQDVALRCDPISGHVSLYWYRQALGQGPEFLTYFNYEAQQDKSGLPNDRFSAERPEGSISTLTIQRTEQRDSAMYRCASSSLYRVPGELFFGEGSRLTVL.

As for this clonotype: Mismatch with germline at one junction end may stem from a read error. J is TRBJ2-7 and V is TRBV20-1; D perhaps matches TRBD1 (5 bases). Germline CDR1 DFQATT, CDR2 SNEGSKA (reference sequence). There are 13 residues in the CDR3. CDR3: CGAADRVGYEQYF. CDR3 DNA sequence: TGCGGTGCTGCAGACAGAGTGGGCTACGAGCAGTACTTC.

Many counts were recorded for this clonotype. The chain combines TRBV24-1 with TRBJ2-2; D unclear. Deletions cut 3 bases from V and 2 bases from J, with 6 bases between. Per germline, CDR1 KGHDR and CDR2 SFDVKD. This CDR3 has 14 amino acids. The CDR3 bases are TGTGCCACCAGTGATAGACAAAACACCGGGGAGCTGTTTTTT. It specifies CATSDRQNTGELFF.

This clonotype came up many times. This chain connects TRBV7-3 to TRBJ1-1; no definite D call. This CDR3 region has 14 residues. V lost 3 bases to trimming and J lost 0 bases, with 8 bases between them. Germline V gene sequence: CDR1 SGHTA, CDR2 FQGTGA. The CDR3 here is CASSFSALNTEAFF. CDR3 nucleotide sequence: TGTGCCAGCAGCTTCTCAGCCTTGAACACTGAAGCTTTCTTT.

This clonotype was counted at least ten times. The chain carries TRBV19 and TRBJ2-1; D uncertain. V was trimmed by 3 bases and J by 9 bases, leaving 9 bases between them. The germline V gene has CDR1 LNHDA and CDR2 SQIVND (reference sequence). There are 12 residues in the CDR3. CDR3 bases: TGTGCCAGTAGTATGCCCCTAGTTGAGCAGTTCTTC. It codes for CASSMPLVEQFF.

The chain joins TRBV2 to TRBJ2-1, with D perhaps TRBD1 (6 bases). Germline lookup yields CDR1 SNHLY and CDR2 FYNNEI. V lost 4 bases and J 5 bases, leaving 12 bases between the germline ends. The CDR3 loop spans 14 amino acids. CDR3 amino acids: CASSGTGFHNEQFF. CDR3 DNA: TGTGCCAGCAGTGGTACAGGGTTCCACAATGAGCAGTTCTTC.

Only a few counts were recorded for this clonotype. V gene TRBV2 combines with J gene TRBJ2-1; 10 nucleotides line up with TRBD2. The CDR3 is 15 amino acids. The germline gives CDR1 SNHLY, CDR2 FYNNEI. V lost 7 bases and J lost 4; bases outside the gene matches: 7. The CDR3 nucleotides read TGTGCCAGCAAAAAGCGGGAGGGTCTTTACAATGAGCAGTTCTTC. Protein: CASKKREGLYNEQFF.